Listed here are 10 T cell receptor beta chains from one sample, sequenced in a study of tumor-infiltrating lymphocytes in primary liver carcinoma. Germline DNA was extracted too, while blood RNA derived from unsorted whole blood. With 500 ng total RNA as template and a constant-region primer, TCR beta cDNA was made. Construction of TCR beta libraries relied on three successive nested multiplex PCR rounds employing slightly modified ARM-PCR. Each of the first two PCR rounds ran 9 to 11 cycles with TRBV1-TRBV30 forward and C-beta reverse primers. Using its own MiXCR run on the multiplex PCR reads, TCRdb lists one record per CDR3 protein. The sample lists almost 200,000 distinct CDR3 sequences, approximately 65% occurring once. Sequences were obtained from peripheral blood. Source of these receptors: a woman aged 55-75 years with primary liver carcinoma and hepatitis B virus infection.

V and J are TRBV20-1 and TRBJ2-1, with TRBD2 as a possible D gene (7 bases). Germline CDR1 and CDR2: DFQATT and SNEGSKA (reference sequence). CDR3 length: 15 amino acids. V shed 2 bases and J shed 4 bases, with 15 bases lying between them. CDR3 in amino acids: CSARQSGTPYNEQFF. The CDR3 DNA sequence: TGCAGTGCTAGACAGAGCGGGACACCTTACAATGAGCAGTTCTTC.

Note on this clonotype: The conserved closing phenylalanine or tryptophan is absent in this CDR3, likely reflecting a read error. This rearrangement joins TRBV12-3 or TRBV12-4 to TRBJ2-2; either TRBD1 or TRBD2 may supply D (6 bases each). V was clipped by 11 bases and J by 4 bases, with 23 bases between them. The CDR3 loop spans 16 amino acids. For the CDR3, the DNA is TGTGCCTGCAACGTGCCCGGGGGCGCGATCACCGGGGAGCTGTTTCTT. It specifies CACNVPGGAITGELFL.

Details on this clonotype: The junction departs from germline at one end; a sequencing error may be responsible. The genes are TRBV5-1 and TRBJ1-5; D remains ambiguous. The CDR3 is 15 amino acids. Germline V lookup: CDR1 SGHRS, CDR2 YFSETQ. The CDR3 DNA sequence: TGCGCCAGCAACCCTGGTATGGTCGATGGGCAGCCCAAGCATTTT. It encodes CASNPGMVDGQPKHF.

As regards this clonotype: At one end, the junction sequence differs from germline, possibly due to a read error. Written as DNA, the CDR3 is TGCAGCGTTGGAACTAGTGGGGCACATACGAAGTATTTT. Translated, it gives CSVGTSGAHTKYF. The chain combines TRBV29-1 with TRBJ2-3, with D perhaps TRBD1 or TRBD2 (5 bases each). There are 13 residues in the CDR3. The V gene's germline CDR1 is SQVTM and CDR2 ANQGSEA.

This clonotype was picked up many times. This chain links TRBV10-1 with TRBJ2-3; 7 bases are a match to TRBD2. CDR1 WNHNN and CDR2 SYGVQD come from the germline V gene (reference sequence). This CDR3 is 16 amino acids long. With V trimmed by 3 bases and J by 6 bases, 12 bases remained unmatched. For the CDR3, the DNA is TGCGCCAGCAGTGACCCGGGACTGGGAGGGTTGGATACGCAGTATTTT. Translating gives CASSDPGLGGLDTQYF.

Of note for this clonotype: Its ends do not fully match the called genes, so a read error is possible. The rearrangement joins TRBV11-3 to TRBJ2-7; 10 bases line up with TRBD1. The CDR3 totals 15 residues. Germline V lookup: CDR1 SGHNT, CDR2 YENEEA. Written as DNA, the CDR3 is TGTGCCAGCAGCGCCGGGACAGGGGACAACTACGAGCAGTACTTT. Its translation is CASSAGTGDNYEQYF. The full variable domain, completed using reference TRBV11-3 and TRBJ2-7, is EAGVVQSPRYKIIEKKQPVAFWCNPISGHNTLYWYLQNLGQGPELLIRYENEEAVDDSQLPKDRFSAERLKGVDSTLKIQPAELGDSAVYLCASSAGTGDNYEQYFGPGTRLTVT.

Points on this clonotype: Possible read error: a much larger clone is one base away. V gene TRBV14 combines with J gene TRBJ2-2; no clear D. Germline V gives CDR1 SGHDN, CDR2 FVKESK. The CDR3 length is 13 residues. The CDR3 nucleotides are TGTGCCAGCGGCCAAGTCCACACCGGGGAGCTGTTTTTT. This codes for CASGQVHTGELFF.

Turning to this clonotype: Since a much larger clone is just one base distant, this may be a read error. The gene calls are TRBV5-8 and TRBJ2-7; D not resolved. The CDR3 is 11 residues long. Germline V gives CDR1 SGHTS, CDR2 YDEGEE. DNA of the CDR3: TGTGCCAGCAGCTTGGCCGAGCCCCGGATCTTC. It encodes CASSLAEPRIF.

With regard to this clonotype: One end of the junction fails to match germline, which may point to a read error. CDR3 protein: CASSPPGTATGNTVYF. The CDR3 region has the DNA TGTGCCAGCAGCCCGCCAGGGACGGCAACTGGAAACACCGTATATTTT. The chain carries TRBV7-2 and TRBJ1-3, with D possibly TRBD1 on 5 matching bases. Germline V CDR1 and CDR2: SGHTA, FQGNSA. The CDR3 length is 16 residues.

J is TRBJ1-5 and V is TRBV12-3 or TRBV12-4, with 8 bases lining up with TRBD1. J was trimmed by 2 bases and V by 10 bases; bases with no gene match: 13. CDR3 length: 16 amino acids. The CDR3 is CANSGQGGVRNQPQHF. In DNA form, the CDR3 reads TGTGCCAATAGTGGACAGGGAGGGGTACGCAATCAGCCCCAGCATTTT.